Below are 29 T cell receptor beta chains sequenced from a single sample in a study of T cells after yellow fever vaccination. TCRdb passed the 5' RACE reads through MiXCR, listing each CDR3 protein once. The sample includes some 560,000 distinct CDR3 sequences, 17% of them seen just once. The specimen was PBMCs, collected roughly 5 days after the first yellow fever vaccination. The receptors originated from a young man who received the YFV17D yellow fever vaccine.

At least ten counts were recorded for this clonotype. The chain recombines TRBV27 with TRBJ1-4; D remains ambiguous. Trimming took 5 bases from V and 10 from J, leaving 23 bases between them. Germline V CDR1 and CDR2: MNHEY, SMNVEV (reference sequence). The CDR3 spans 16 residues. CDR3 protein: CASSPPAGSGVGKLFF. CDR3 bases: TGTGCCAGCAGTCCACCTGCCGGGAGCGGGGTCGGAAAACTGTTTTTT.

This rearrangement joins TRBV18 to TRBJ2-5; the D is unclear. The CDR3 is 12 amino acids. The germline CDR1 and CDR2 sequences are KGHSH and LQKENI. V gave up 5 bases and J gave up 1 base, with 5 bases separating them. The CDR3 protein is CASSKTQETQYF. CDR3 DNA sequence: TGTGCCAGCTCAAAGACCCAAGAGACCCAGTACTTC.

The chain joins TRBV7-3 to TRBJ1-1, with 9 nucleotides matching TRBD1. The junction had 6 bases not matched to a gene; V was cut back by 5 bases and J by 8 bases. Germline CDR1 SGHTA, CDR2 FQGTGA. The CDR3 runs 13 residues. For the CDR3, the DNA is TGTGCCAGCAGCCCTAGCGGGACAGGGGAAGCTTTCTTT. Translated: CASSPSGTGEAFF.

V gene TRBV10-3 combines with J gene TRBJ2-3; 12 nucleotides match TRBD2. Germline V gene lookup returns CDR1 ENHRY and CDR2 SYGVKD. With V trimmed by 6 bases and J by 3 bases, 4 bases remained unmatched. The CDR3 runs 15 residues. In DNA form, the CDR3 reads TGTGCCATCAGAGGACTAGCGGGACCGACAGATACGCAGTATTTT. Translated, it gives CAIRGLAGPTDTQYF.

V is TRBV11-2 and J is TRBJ1-6; TRBD1 aligns across 9 bases. J was trimmed by 8 bases and V by 2 bases; bases with no gene match: 4. This CDR3 is 15 amino acids long. Looked up from germline, CDR1 is SGHAT and CDR2 is FQNNGV. CDR3: CASSLFGTGHSPLHF. The CDR3 bases are TGTGCCAGCAGCTTATTTGGGACAGGGCATTCACCCCTCCACTTT.

The V gene is TRBV23-1, the J gene TRBJ2-7; 8 bases match TRBD2. TRBV23-1 is sorted into the ORF group, with uncertain function. Losses at the gene ends were 4 bases for V and 2 bases for J; bases not matched to a gene: 13. CDR3 size: 17 residues. Here the CDR3 DNA reads TGCGCCAGCAGTCCCCTCGCCGGGGGGGGGACCCCCTACGAGCAGTACTTC. Its translation: CASSPLAGGGTPYEQYF.

This clonotype was seen a few times. This sequence joins TRBV19 and TRBJ1-5; D ambiguous. V lost 1 base and J lost 2, with 12 bases in between. The CDR3 is 16 amino acids. In germline, CDR1 is LNHDA, CDR2 SQIVND (reference sequence). CDR3 sequence (DNA): TGTGCCAGTAGTATAGCGGAGTCTCGGGGCAATCAGCCCCAGCATTTT. Protein: CASSIAESRGNQPQHF.

The chain recombines TRBV25-1 with TRBJ2-7; possible D gene TRBD1, 5 bases. In germline, CDR1 is MGHDK, CDR2 SYGVNS. Deletions cut 4 bases from V and 2 bases from J, with 18 bases between. This CDR3 region has 16 residues. CDR3 bases: TGTGCCAGCAGTGGGGCCCCGCCGGACAACCCCTACGAGCAGTACTTC. Its translation is CASSGAPPDNPYEQYF.

The J gene is TRBJ1-2, the V gene TRBV20-1; a possible D gene is TRBD1 (6 bases). This CDR3 spans 14 amino acids. V shed 6 bases and J shed 4 bases, with 18 bases lying between them. Germline assignment: CDR1 DFQATT and CDR2 SNEGSKA (reference sequence). The CDR3 coding sequence is TGCAGTGCCGTTCCGGAAGGACAGCTCTATGGCTACACCTTC. Its translation: CSAVPEGQLYGYTF.

This clonotype was observed a handful of times. The V call is TRBV5-8, the J call TRBJ1-1, with D possibly matching TRBD1 (5 bases). With 7 bases removed from V and 4 bases from J, the gap between germline ends came to 23 bases. The CDR3 has 16 residues. Germline V gene lookup returns CDR1 SGHTS and CDR2 YDEGEE. CDR3 sequence: CASLVWAGNWGTEAFF. The CDR3 DNA is TGTGCCAGCCTTGTCTGGGCAGGGAATTGGGGCACTGAAGCTTTCTTT.

In its sample, this clonotype was seen a few times. The V gene is TRBV20-1, the J gene TRBJ1-5, with 7 nucleotides matching TRBD1. The length of the CDR3 is 16 residues. The ends lost 3 bases at V and 2 bases at J; junction bases unmatched: 10. The germline V gene encodes CDR1 DFQATT and CDR2 SNEGSKA (reference sequence). The chain's CDR3 is CSASLAKGGRNQPQHF. The CDR3 nucleotides are TGCAGTGCTAGTTTGGCGAAAGGGGGCCGCAATCAGCCCCAGCATTTT.

The table lists this clonotype with a few counts. This rearrangement joins TRBV19 to TRBJ2-2; a weak D match, TRBD1 (6 bases). The CDR3 has 13 residues. V was trimmed by 6 bases and J by 10 bases, leaving 15 bases between them. Germline values: CDR1 LNHDA, CDR2 SQIVND (reference sequence). CDR3 sequence reads: CASSQGFWMELFF. In DNA form, the CDR3 reads TGTGCCAGTAGCCAGGGGTTTTGGATGGAGCTGTTTTTT.

V and J are TRBV5-1 and TRBJ2-3; D ambiguous. Between the trimmed V and J ends, which lost 4 bases and 0 bases, there was a span of 12 bases. CDR3 length: 15 residues. In germline, CDR1 is SGHRS, CDR2 YFSETQ. The CDR3 sequence: CASSPYEYSTDTQYF. The CDR3 DNA is TGCGCCAGCAGCCCATACGAGTACAGCACAGATACGCAGTATTTT.

In its sample, this clonotype was seen a few times. The V and J genes are TRBV7-8 and TRBJ1-2; D is unclear. With 5 bases removed from V and 5 bases from J, the gap between germline ends came to 15 bases. CDR1 SGHVS and CDR2 FQNEAQ come from the germline V gene. CDR3 length equals 14 residues. CDR3 region: CASSTWTVKYGYTF. In nucleotides, the CDR3 is TGTGCCAGCAGCACTTGGACCGTAAAGTATGGCTACACCTTC.

This clonotype was counted only a few times. The rearrangement links TRBV4-2 to TRBJ2-1; TRBD2 aligns across 13 bases. CDR3 length: 15 residues. The germline V gene has CDR1 LGHNA and CDR2 YNFKEQ. The trim removed 3 bases at V and 7 bases at J, leaving 3 bases unmatched. CDR3 DNA: TGTGCCAGCAGCCACTTACTAGCGGGGGGGAATGAGCAGTTCTTC. Translated, it gives CASSHLLAGGNEQFF.

J is TRBJ1-3 and V is TRBV12-3 or TRBV12-4; D uncertain. This CDR3 contains 15 residues. The V gene lost 8 bases and the J gene lost 0 bases, with 14 bases spanning the gap. In DNA form, the CDR3 reads TGTGCCAGCGGCCTTCCCTCAGGCTCTGGAAACACCATATATTTT. Its translation is CASGLPSGSGNTIYF.

This clonotype has more than one count but fewer than ten. The chain links TRBV7-9 to TRBJ1-1, with 7 bases identical to TRBD1. The V segment lost 7 bases and the J segment 4 bases; nucleotides outside the gene matches: 9. The CDR3 is 14 amino acids. Germline CDR1 SEHNR, CDR2 FQNEAQ (reference sequence). CDR3 in DNA: TGTGCCAGCACCCCAGAGGGGGCGCCCACTGAAGCTTTCTTT. Translated: CASTPEGAPTEAFF. The full variable domain, completed using reference TRBV7-9 and TRBJ1-1, is DTGVSQNPRHKITKRGQNVTFRCDPISEHNRLYWYRQTLGQGPEFLTYFQNEAQLEKSRLLSDRFSAERPKGSFSTLEIQRTEQGDSAMYLCASTPEGAPTEAFFGQGTRLTVV.

This clonotype was seen a single time. This chain uses TRBV5-1 with TRBJ2-5, with D possibly matching TRBD2 (6 bases). CDR3 length: 13 residues. Germline CDR1 is SGHRS and CDR2 is YFSETQ. V was clipped by 2 bases and J by 2 bases, with 7 bases between them. CDR3 sequence: CASSFREQETQYF. DNA for the CDR3: TGCGCCAGCAGCTTCCGGGAGCAAGAGACCCAGTACTTC.

This chain connects TRBV5-8 to TRBJ2-7; D is ambiguous. The V and J ends lost 6 bases and 2 bases respectively, with 21 bases between them. This CDR3 has 16 amino acids. Germline CDR1 reads SGHTS; CDR2 reads YDEGEE. CDR3 bases: TGTGCCAGCACGCCCACTATCGCGACGGTTACCTACGAGCAGTACGTC. Translation: CASTPTIATVTYEQYV.

This clonotype was seen a few times. The rearrangement links TRBV11-2 to TRBJ2-6, with 7 nucleotides matching TRBD1. The CDR3 runs 18 residues. The V gene end was trimmed by 3 bases and the J gene end by 1 base; junction bases not matched to a gene: 9. Germline-derived CDR1 and CDR2 are SGHAT and FQNNGV. The CDR3 loop reads CASSFTGTAGSGANVLTF. The CDR3 bases are TGTGCCAGCAGCTTTACCGGGACAGCCGGATCTGGGGCCAACGTCCTGACTTTC.

J is TRBJ2-1 and V is TRBV20-1; the D gene is possibly TRBD2 (5 bases). Germline CDR1 is DFQATT and CDR2 is SNEGSKA (reference sequence). The CDR3 runs 17 residues. Trimming stripped 0 bases from V and 7 bases from J, with 22 bases between. The CDR3 spells CSARDIEGSSRGNEQFF. The CDR3, as DNA: TGCAGTGCTAGAGATATCGAAGGTTCCTCACGCGGGAATGAGCAGTTCTTC.

Only a few counts were recorded for this clonotype. V usage is TRBV27 and J usage is TRBJ1-1; D unresolved. Germline CDR1 and CDR2: MNHEY and SMNVEV (reference sequence). This CDR3 spans 16 amino acids. Between the trimmed V and J ends, which lost 5 bases and 6 bases, there was a span of 22 bases. CDR3 DNA: TGTGCCAGCAGTCCATTTCGGGAGGTTCATGTCCCTGAAGCTTTCTTT. It is translated as CASSPFREVHVPEAFF.

The gene calls are TRBV4-2 and TRBJ2-2, with 9 positions matching TRBD2. The CDR3 is 16 residues long. The J segment lost 1 base and the V segment lost 0 bases, leaving 0 bases of the junction unmatched. Germline V gene sequence: CDR1 LGHNA, CDR2 YNFKEQ. This chain's CDR3 is CASSQELAGNTGELFF. The CDR3 nucleotides read TGTGCCAGCAGCCAAGAACTAGCGGGGAACACCGGGGAGCTGTTTTTT.

This clonotype was detected a few times. The rearrangement links TRBV18 to TRBJ1-5, with a weak D call TRBD1 (5 bases). This CDR3 has 15 residues. V was clipped by 0 bases and J by 2 bases, with 8 bases between them. The germline V gene has CDR1 KGHSH and CDR2 LQKENI. The CDR3 nucleotides read TGTGCCAGCTCACCACCCGGGGCTGGCAATCAGCCCCAGCATTTT. Translation gives CASSPPGAGNQPQHF.

This clonotype was observed a few times. For the CDR3, the DNA is TGCAGCGTCAAAACAGGGTCTGGCTACACCTTC. Its protein is CSVKTGSGYTF. The chain employs TRBV29-1 and TRBJ1-2; possible D gene TRBD1, 6 bases. The germline V gene encodes CDR1 SQVTM and CDR2 ANQGSEA. Trimming left V 6 bases short and J 7 bases short, with 12 bases between. This CDR3 has 11 amino acids.

CDR3 nucleotide sequence: TGCGCCAGCAGCCAAGATGCGGCCTCGATCTATGGCTACACCTTC. It specifies CASSQDAASIYGYTF. The genes are TRBV4-3 and TRBJ1-2; no clear D gene. V was clipped by 0 bases and J by 4 bases, with 12 bases between them. This CDR3 comprises 15 residues. Germline V gives CDR1 LGHNA, CDR2 YSLEER.

In this sample, this clonotype turned up many times. This chain joins TRBV20-1 and TRBJ1-5, with 11 bases that match TRBD1. With 6 bases clipped from V and 5 bases from J, the junction kept 6 bases outside the gene matches. The germline V gene encodes CDR1 DFQATT and CDR2 SNEGSKA (reference sequence). CDR3 length equals 14 residues. CDR3: CSARTGGGHQPQHF. The CDR3 DNA sequence: TGCAGTGCCCGGACAGGGGGCGGCCATCAGCCCCAGCATTTT.

The CDR3 protein is CASSIQENTEAFF. Here the CDR3 DNA reads TGTGCCAGCAGTATTCAGGAGAACACTGAAGCTTTCTTT. The chain links TRBV7-2 to TRBJ1-1; D is unclear. CDR3 length: 13 amino acids. Germline values: CDR1 SGHTA, CDR2 FQGNSA. V was clipped by 6 bases and J by 1 base, with 9 bases between them.

A note on this clonotype: With a much larger clone just one base away, this may be a read error. The V and J genes are TRBV5-1 and TRBJ2-1; the match to TRBD2 covers 12 bases. CDR1 and CDR2 (germline): SGHRS, YFSETQ. The CDR3 is 15 amino acids. J lost 7 bases, V lost 3 bases, and 5 bases had no gene match. For the CDR3, the DNA is TGCGCCAGCAGCTCTAGCGGGGGGGTTGTTAATGAGCAGTTCTTC. This codes for CASSSSGGVVNEQFF.